This T cell receptor (beta chain) was observed in a study of blood T cells in healthy people across ages. As for this clonotype: At one of its ends the junction is not consistent with the germline gene, which may arise from a read error.

Primers used in a second PCR of roughly 6 to 11 cycles were a sample-barcoded 5' primer and a J-beta primer mix. From the 5' RACE reads, TCRdb called clonotypes with MiXCR, one entry per CDR3 protein. The data show 850,000 to 1,100,000 distinct CDR3 sequences, with more than 30% seen just once and around 13% held by the top ten. Caucasian individuals from Russia who were healthy and aged 6 to 90 acted as donors. Each donor had 9 to 10 milliliters of peripheral blood drawn. Sequenced: blood. The sequence was obtained from a man between 18 and 35 years old in good health.

The CDR3 sequence is CACSLGTDPYYEQYF. The CDR3 DNA sequence: TGTGCCTGCAGCCTCGGGACAGACCCTTACTACGAGCAGTACTTC. The rearrangement uses TRBV7-2 and TRBJ2-7, with 7 positions matching TRBD1. The germline V gene encodes CDR1 SGHTA and CDR2 FQGNSA. The CDR3 loop spans 15 amino acids.